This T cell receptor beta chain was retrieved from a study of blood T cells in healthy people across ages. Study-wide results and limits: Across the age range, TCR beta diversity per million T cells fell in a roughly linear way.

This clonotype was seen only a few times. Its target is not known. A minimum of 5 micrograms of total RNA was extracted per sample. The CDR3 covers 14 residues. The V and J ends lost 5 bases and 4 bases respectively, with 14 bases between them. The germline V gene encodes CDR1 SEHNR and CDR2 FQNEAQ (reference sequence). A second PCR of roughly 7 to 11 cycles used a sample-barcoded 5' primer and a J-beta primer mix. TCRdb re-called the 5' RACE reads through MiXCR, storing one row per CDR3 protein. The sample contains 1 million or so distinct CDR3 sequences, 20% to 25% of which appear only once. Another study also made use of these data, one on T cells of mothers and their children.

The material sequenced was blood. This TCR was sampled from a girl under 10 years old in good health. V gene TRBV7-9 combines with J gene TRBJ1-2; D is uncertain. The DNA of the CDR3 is TGTGCCAGCAGCCCAGGCCCTACCAGCTATGGCTACACCTTC. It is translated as CASSPGPTSYGYTF.